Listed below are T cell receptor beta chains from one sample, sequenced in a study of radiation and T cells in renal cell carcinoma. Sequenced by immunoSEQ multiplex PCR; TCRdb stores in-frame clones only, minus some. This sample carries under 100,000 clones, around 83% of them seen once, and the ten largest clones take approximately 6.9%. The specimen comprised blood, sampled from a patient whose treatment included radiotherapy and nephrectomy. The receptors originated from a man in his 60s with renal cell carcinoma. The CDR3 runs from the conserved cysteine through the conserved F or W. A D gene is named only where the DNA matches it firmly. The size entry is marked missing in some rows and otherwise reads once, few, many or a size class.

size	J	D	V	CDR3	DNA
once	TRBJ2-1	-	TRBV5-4	CASSLEGMMHEQFF	TGTGCCAGCAGCTTGGAGGGGATGATGCATGAGCAGTTCTTC
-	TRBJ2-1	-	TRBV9	CASSVGRDRGNEQFF	TGTGCCAGCAGCGTAGGGCGGGATCGGGGCAATGAGCAGTTCTTC
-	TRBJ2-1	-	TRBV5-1	CASSFDVDVLASSYNEQFF	TGCGCCAGCAGCTTTGACGTCGATGTGCTAGCGAGCTCCTACAATGAGCAGTTCTTC
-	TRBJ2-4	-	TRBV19	CASSIDSLLAKNIQYF	TGTGCCAGTAGTATAGACAGCCTACTAGCCAAAAACATTCAGTACTTC
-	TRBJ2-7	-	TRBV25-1	CASSLVTRIHEQYF	TGTGCCAGCTCTCTGGTCACACGCATCCACGAGCAGTACTTC
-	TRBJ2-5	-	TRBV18	CASSPRQGRAKTQYF	TGTGCCAGCTCACCAAGACAGGGGAGGGCCAAGACCCAGTACTTC
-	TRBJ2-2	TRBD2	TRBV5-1	CASSLRAGDTGELFF	TGCGCCAGCAGCTTACGAGCGGGAGACACCGGGGAGCTGTTTTTT
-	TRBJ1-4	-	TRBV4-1	CASSQGGGSNEKLFF	TGCGCCAGCAGCCAAGGGGGGGGAAGCAATGAAAAACTGTTTTTT
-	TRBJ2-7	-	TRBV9	CASSTGGGTYEQYF	TGTGCCAGCAGCACCGGAGGTGGGACCTACGAGCAGTACTTC
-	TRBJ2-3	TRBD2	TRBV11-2	CASSLGSGGSTDTQYF	TGTGCCAGCAGCTTAGGATCGGGGGGGAGCACAGATACGCAGTATTTT
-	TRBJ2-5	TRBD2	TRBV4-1	CASSQEGPSGRGETQYF	TGCGCCAGCAGCCAAGAAGGGCCTAGCGGGAGAGGAGAGACCCAGTACTTC
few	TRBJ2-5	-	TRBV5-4	CASSLPTGARETQYF	TGTGCCAGCAGCCTCCCGACTGGGGCCCGGGAGACCCAGTACTTC
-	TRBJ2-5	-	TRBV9	CASSATWGRQETQYF	TGTGCCAGCAGCGCTACTTGGGGACGTCAAGAGACCCAGTACTTC
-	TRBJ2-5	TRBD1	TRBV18	CASSPRTGIQETQYF	TGTGCCAGCTCGCCACGGACAGGGATCCAAGAGACCCAGTACTTC
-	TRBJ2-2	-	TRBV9	CASSVEEGVELFF	TGTGCCAGCAGCGTAGAAGAGGGAGTGGAGCTGTTTTTT
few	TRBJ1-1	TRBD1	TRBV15	CATSRGGQFEAFF	TGTGCCACCAGCAGAGGGGGACAGTTTGAAGCTTTCTTT
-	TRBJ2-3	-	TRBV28	CASTTSPDTQYF	TGTGCCAGCACCACCTCCCCAGATACGCAGTATTTT
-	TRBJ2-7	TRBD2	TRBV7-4	CASGGYFAGGPNGGYEQYF	TGTGCCAGCGGTGGGTATTTTGCGGGAGGGCCAAATGGCGGCTACGAGCAGTACTTC
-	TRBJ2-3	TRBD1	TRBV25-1	CASSDQGGTDTQYF	TGTGCCAGCAGTGACCAGGGGGGCACAGATACGCAGTATTTT
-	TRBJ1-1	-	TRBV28	CASSLRGVGEAFF	TGTGCCAGCAGTTTACGAGGGGTGGGTGAAGCTTTCTTT
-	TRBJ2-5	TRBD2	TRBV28	CASSLFGLAGGQETQYF	TGTGCCAGCAGTTTATTTGGACTAGCGGGAGGCCAAGAGACCCAGTACTTC
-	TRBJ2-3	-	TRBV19	CASSSGRESTDTQYF	TGTGCCAGTAGTTCTGGGCGGGAATCCACAGATACGCAGTATTTT
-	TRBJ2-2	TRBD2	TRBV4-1	CASSQTGLAGVGTGELFF	TGCGCCAGCAGCCAGACGGGACTAGCGGGAGTCGGCACCGGGGAGCTGTTTTTT
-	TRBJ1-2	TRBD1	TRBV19	CASSVGTVSLGYYGYTF	TGTGCCAGTAGCGTCGGGACAGTAAGTCTGGGTTACTATGGCTACACCTTC
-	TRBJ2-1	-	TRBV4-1	CASSQGGAGVVYNEQFF	TGCGCCAGCAGCCAAGGGGGGGCAGGGGTGGTATACAATGAGCAGTTCTTC
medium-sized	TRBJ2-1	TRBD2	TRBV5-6	CASSISGGDNEQFF	TGTGCCAGCAGCATTAGCGGGGGGGACAATGAGCAGTTCTTC
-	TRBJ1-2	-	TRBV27	CASSFDAMTVPYGYTF	TGTGCCAGCAGTTTCGACGCGATGACAGTTCCTTATGGCTACACCTTC
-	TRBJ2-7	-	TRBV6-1	CASRIRDGPYEQYF	TGTGCCAGCAGGATTAGGGACGGACCCTACGAGCAGTACTTC
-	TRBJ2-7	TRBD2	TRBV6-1	CASSEARAGVGEQYF	TGTGCCAGCAGTGAAGCGCGAGCGGGAGTGGGCGAGCAGTACTTC
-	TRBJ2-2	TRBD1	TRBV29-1	CSVDTGGSGGELFF	TGCAGCGTCGACACAGGGGGCAGCGGCGGGGAGCTGTTTTTT
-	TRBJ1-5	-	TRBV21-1	CASSKAGYRGRPSNQPQHF	TGTGCCAGCAGCAAGGCGGGGTACAGGGGCAGACCTAGCAATCAGCCCCAGCATTTT
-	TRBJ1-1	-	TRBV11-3	CASSLDHGLNTEAFF	TGTGCCAGCAGCTTAGATCACGGGCTGAACACTGAAGCTTTCTTT
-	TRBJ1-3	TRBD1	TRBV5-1	CASSLDAVQGVSGNTIYF	TGCGCCAGCAGCTTGGACGCGGTCCAGGGGGTTTCTGGAAACACCATATATTTT
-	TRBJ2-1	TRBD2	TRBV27	CASSWASGSSYNEQFF	TGTGCCAGCAGTTGGGCTAGCGGGAGCTCCTACAATGAGCAGTTCTTC
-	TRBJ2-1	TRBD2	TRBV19	CASSSRTSHNEQFF	TGTGCCAGTAGTTCCCGGACTAGCCACAATGAGCAGTTCTTC
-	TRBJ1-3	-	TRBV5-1	CASSLSQGTGSGNTIYF	TGCGCCAGCAGCTTGAGTCAGGGGACCGGCTCTGGAAACACCATATATTTT
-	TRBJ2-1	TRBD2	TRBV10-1	CASSAGTSLQEFF	TGCGCCAGCAGTGCCGGGACTAGCCTACAGGAGTTCTTC
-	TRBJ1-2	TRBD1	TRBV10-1	CASSGQGRPYGYTF	TGCGCCAGCAGTGGACAGGGGCGGCCTTATGGCTACACCTTC
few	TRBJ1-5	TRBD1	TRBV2	CASTRTGNSNQPQHF	TGTGCCAGCACCCGGACAGGGAACAGCAATCAGCCCCAGCATTTT
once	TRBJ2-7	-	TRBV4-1	CASSQEPGPLTYEQYF	TGCGCCAGCAGCCAAGAACCGGGGCCCTTAACCTACGAGCAGTACTTC
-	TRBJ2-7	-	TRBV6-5	CASSPLLGYEQYF	TGTGCCAGCAGCCCCCTTCTGGGATACGAGCAGTACTTC
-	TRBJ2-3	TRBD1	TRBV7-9	CASSLAGTVDTQYF	TGTGCCAGCAGCTTAGCCGGGACAGTAGATACGCAGTATTTT
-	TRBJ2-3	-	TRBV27	CASSSGLTDTQYF	TGTGCCAGCAGTTCCGGGTTGACAGATACGCAGTATTTT
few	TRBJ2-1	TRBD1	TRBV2	CASRRGTVSSYNEQFF	TGTGCCAGCCGAAGGGGGACAGTAAGCTCCTACAATGAGCAGTTCTTC
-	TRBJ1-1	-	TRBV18	CASSPVERNTEAFF	TGTGCCAGCTCACCAGTGGAGAGGAACACTGAAGCTTTCTTT
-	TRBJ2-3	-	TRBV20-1	CSAWGDTQYF	TGCAGTGCTTGGGGAGATACGCAGTATTTT
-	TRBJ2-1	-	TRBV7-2	CASSLSVRPYNEQFF	TGTGCCAGCAGCCTTAGCGTACGCCCCTACAATGAGCAGTTCTTC
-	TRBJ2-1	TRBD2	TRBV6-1	CASSPGRVYNEQFF	TGTGCCAGCAGTCCAGGGAGGGTCTACAATGAGCAGTTCTTC
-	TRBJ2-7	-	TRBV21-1	CASTILRDRGSYEQYF	TGTGCCAGCACAATTCTCCGGGACAGGGGCTCCTACGAGCAGTACTTC
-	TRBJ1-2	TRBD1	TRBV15	CATSRDEGANYGYTF	TGTGCCACCAGCAGAGATGAGGGGGCCAACTATGGCTACACCTTC
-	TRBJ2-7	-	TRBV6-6	CASSYELLSYEQYF	TGTGCCAGCAGTTACGAACTCCTCTCCTACGAGCAGTACTTC
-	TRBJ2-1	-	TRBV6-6	CASSYSSGRDEQFF	TGTGCCAGCAGTTACTCTAGCGGAAGAGATGAGCAGTTCTTC
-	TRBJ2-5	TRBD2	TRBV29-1	CSSRGAGEETQYF	TGCAGCTCCCGAGGGGCGGGAGAAGAGACCCAGTACTTC
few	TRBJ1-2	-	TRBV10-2	CASSSAQGEYYGYTF	TGCGCCAGCAGCTCCGCTCAGGGTGAGTACTATGGCTACACCTTC
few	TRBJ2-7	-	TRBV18	CASSPQGISYEQYF	TGTGCCAGCTCACCACAGGGGATATCCTACGAGCAGTACTTC
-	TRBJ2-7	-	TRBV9	CASSVSGGYEQYF	TGTGCCAGCAGCGTATCTGGGGGGTACGAGCAGTACTTC
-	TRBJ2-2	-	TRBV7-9	CASSFPPGGVLGSGELFF	TGTGCCAGCAGCTTCCCCCCTGGAGGGGTACTGGGTAGCGGGGAGCTGTTTTTT
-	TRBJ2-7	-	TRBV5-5	CASSLAGGRIFYEQYF	TGTGCCAGCAGCTTGGCCGGGGGGCGCATTTTCTACGAGCAGTACTTC